These 10 T cell receptor beta chains originate from one sample sequenced in a study of beta chain features in type 1 diabetes. Expressed TCRB transcripts were sequenced, since all the RNA that had been isolated was reverse transcribed. Only in-frame clones appear in the TCRdb table, and some are missing; sequencing was by immunoSEQ multiplex PCR. The data contain hundreds of thousands of clones, roughly an eighth of them singletons. Sequenced sample: naive CD4+ T cells from blood. The receptors shown here come from a man younger than 35 in good health.

The V and J genes are TRBV18 and TRBJ1-2; 9 positions match TRBD1. CDR3 length: 13 residues. CDR1 is KGHSH and CDR2 is LQKENI in the germline V gene. The ends lost 7 bases at V and 4 bases at J; junction bases unmatched: 4. Here the CDR3 reads CASFQQGAYGYTF. CDR3 bases: TGTGCCAGCTTCCAACAGGGGGCCTATGGCTACACCTTC. Combining the CDR3 with reference TRBV18 and TRBJ1-2 gives the whole variable domain NAGVMQNPRHLVRRRGQEARLRCSPMKGHSHVYWYRQLPEEGLKFMVYLQKENIIDESGMPKERFSAEFPKEGPSILRIQQVVRGDSAAYFCASFQQGAYGYTFGSGTRLTVV.

This chain connects TRBV7-9 to TRBJ1-2; no clear D. The V end lost 6 bases, the J end lost 0 bases, and 14 bases lay between the germline ends. Germline CDR1 and CDR2: SEHNR and FQNEAQ (reference sequence). CDR3 length: 15 amino acids. CDR3 region: CASRETGNSNYGYTF. CDR3 in DNA: TGTGCCAGCAGGGAGACGGGGAATTCTAACTATGGCTACACCTTC. The whole variable domain, remainder taken from reference TRBV7-9 and TRBJ1-2, is DTGVSQNPRHKITKRGQNVTFRCDPISEHNRLYWYRQTLGQGPEFLTYFQNEAQLEKSRLLSDRFSAERPKGSFSTLEIQRTEQGDSAMYLCASRETGNSNYGYTFGSGTRLTVV.

V gene TRBV27 combines with J gene TRBJ2-7; possible D gene TRBD2, 6 bases. The V end lost 8 bases, the J end lost 6 bases, and 23 bases lay between the germline ends. The CDR3 runs to 15 residues. Germline V lookup: CDR1 MNHEY, CDR2 SMNVEV (reference sequence). CDR3 bases: TGTGCCAGCTCCCCTGGGGCGGGATTTTTTCTCGAGCAGTACTTC. Its translation: CASSPGAGFFLEQYF.

This clone was recorded a few times. The rearrangement uses TRBV25-1 and TRBJ2-7; 8 nucleotides match TRBD1. The CDR3 extends over 15 amino acids. With V trimmed by 4 bases and J by 9 bases, 14 bases remained unmatched. CDR1 is MGHDK, CDR2 SYGVNS, per germline. The CDR3 reads CASSGSQGALSGQYF. CDR3 nucleotide sequence: TGTGCCAGCAGTGGCTCCCAGGGGGCTCTCTCCGGGCAGTACTTC.

The J gene is TRBJ2-3, the V gene TRBV7-8; 12 bases match TRBD2. This CDR3 is built from 14 residues. With V trimmed by 4 bases and J by 10 bases, 6 bases remained unmatched. Germline CDR1 is SGHVS and CDR2 is FQNEAQ. The CDR3 spells CASSSTLAGGPQYF. The DNA of the CDR3 is TGTGCCAGCAGCTCGACGCTAGCGGGGGGGCCGCAGTATTTT.

The CDR3 DNA is TGTGCCAGTCGGGCTAGCGGGGGCCTGAACACCGGGGAGCTGTTTTTT. This gives the protein CASRASGGLNTGELFF. The rearrangement links TRBV19 to TRBJ2-2; 10 bases map to TRBD2. J was trimmed by 1 base and V by 8 bases; bases with no gene match: 7. CDR3 size: 16 residues. CDR1 is LNHDA, CDR2 SQIVND, per germline (reference sequence).

The gene calls are TRBV5-1 and TRBJ1-2; D gene uncertain. Germline V lookup: CDR1 SGHRS, CDR2 YFSETQ. V was trimmed by 0 bases and J by 0 bases, leaving 12 bases between them. This CDR3 is 16 amino acids long. CDR3 protein: CASSLVTDEANYGYTF. The CDR3 DNA follows: TGCGCCAGCAGCTTGGTTACAGACGAAGCTAACTATGGCTACACCTTC.

This chain links TRBV25-1 with TRBJ1-5; D call uncertain. The V gene lost 5 bases and the J gene lost 4 bases, with 9 bases spanning the gap. CDR1 is MGHDK, CDR2 SYGVNS, per germline. This CDR3 spans 13 amino acids. The CDR3 nucleotides are TGTGCCAGCAGTTTATCTGCGAATCAGCCCCAGCATTTT. Its protein is CASSLSANQPQHF. Full variable domain (rest looked up from reference TRBV25-1 and TRBJ1-5): EADIYQTPRYLVIGTGKKITLECSQTMGHDKMYWYQQDPGMELHLIHYSYGVNSTEKGDLSSESTVSRIRTEHFPLTLESARPSHTSQYLCASSLSANQPQHFGDGTRLSIL.

This clone was recorded a few times. The rearrangement uses TRBV9 and TRBJ2-7; 7 nucleotides match TRBD1. The CDR3 consists of 14 residues. Trimming took 3 bases from V and 1 from J; bases not matched to a gene: 4. In germline, CDR1 is SGDLS, CDR2 YYNGEE. The DNA for the CDR3 is TGTGCCAGCAGCGAGGGGGACAGTTCCTACGAGCAGTACTTC. Encoded protein: CASSEGDSSYEQYF. Full variable domain (rest looked up from reference TRBV9 and TRBJ2-7): DSGVTQTPKHLITATGQRVTLRCSPRSGDLSVYWYQQSLDQGLQFLIQYYNGEERAKGNILERFSAQQFPDLHSELNLSSLELGDSALYFCASSEGDSSYEQYFGPGTRLTVT.

The genes are TRBV18 and TRBJ1-1; possible D gene TRBD1, 6 bases. Germline lookup yields CDR1 KGHSH and CDR2 LQKENI. The CDR3 has 13 amino acids. V dropped 3 bases and J dropped 6 bases, with 11 bases sitting between them. CDR3 sequence reads: CASSPQGFAEAFF. CDR3 sequence (DNA): TGTGCCAGCTCACCCCAGGGGTTCGCTGAAGCTTTCTTT.